The 15 T cell receptor beta chains below all came from one sample that was sequenced in a study of blood T cell repertoires in COVID-19. Only in-frame clones appear in the TCRdb table, and some are missing; sequencing was by immunoSEQ multiplex PCR. The table shows more than 200,000 clones, with approximately 82% occurring only once. The material sequenced was peripheral blood. The source is a woman in her 70s with active or convalescent COVID-19.

The chain couples TRBV10-1 to TRBJ1-6, with a tentative D call TRBD1 (6 bases). CDR3 length: 16 amino acids. V was trimmed by 0 bases and J by 6 bases, leaving 12 bases between them. Germline assignment: CDR1 WNHNN and CDR2 SYGVQD (reference sequence). The CDR3: CASSESTGHLNSPLHF. The CDR3 bases are TGCGCCAGCAGTGAGTCTACGGGACACCTTAATTCACCCCTCCACTTT.

The V gene is TRBV14, the J gene TRBJ2-7; a possible D gene is TRBD1 (6 bases). Trimming took 0 bases from V and 5 from J, leaving 11 bases between them. This CDR3 region has 14 residues. The germline CDR1 and CDR2 sequences are SGHDN and FVKESK. CDR3 DNA sequence: TGTGCCAGCAGCCAAGATCTTGGGGACAACGAGCAGTACTTC. It is translated as CASSQDLGDNEQYF.

This chain links TRBV30 with TRBJ2-2; 7 bases line up with TRBD1. CDR1 is GTSNPN, CDR2 SVGIG, per germline (reference sequence). There are 16 residues in the CDR3. CDR3 nucleotide sequence: TGTGCTTCAATCCGCCCGGGACAGAAATTCACCGGGGAGCTGTTTTTT. It translates to CASIRPGQKFTGELFF.

This chain links TRBV5-1 with TRBJ1-6, with no clear D. This CDR3 region has 15 residues. In germline, CDR1 is SGHRS, CDR2 YFSETQ. V dropped 0 bases and J dropped 0 bases, with 4 bases sitting between them. CDR3 coding DNA: TGCGCCAGCAGCTTGGGGAGCTCCTATAATTCACCCCTCCACTTT. This gives the protein CASSLGSSYNSPLHF.

The chain has TRBV2 and TRBJ1-4; D may be TRBD1 (5 bases). V was trimmed by 4 bases and J by 5 bases, leaving 11 bases between them. The CDR3 sequence is 14 residues long. Germline CDR1 and CDR2: SNHLY and FYNNEI. The CDR3 sequence is CASSGGVENEKLFF. CDR3 sequence (DNA): TGTGCCAGCAGTGGGGGCGTCGAGAATGAAAAACTGTTTTTT. The full variable domain, completed using reference TRBV2 and TRBJ1-4, is EPEVTQTPSHQVTQMGQEVILRCVPISNHLYFYWYRQILGQKVEFLVSFYNNEISEKSEIFDDQFSVERPDGSNFTLKIRSTKLEDSAMYFCASSGGVENEKLFFGSGTQLSVL.

This chain joins TRBV14 and TRBJ1-1; 8 bases align to TRBD1. Germline V gene data show CDR1 as SGHDN and CDR2 as FVKESK. J lost 11 bases, V lost 0 bases, and 5 bases had no gene match. CDR3 size: 13 residues. The DNA of the CDR3 is TGTGCCAGCAGCCAAGATCGCCAGGGGGCCGCTTTCTTT. As protein: CASSQDRQGAAFF. The full variable domain, in which reference TRBV14 and TRBJ1-1 provide the parts outside the CDR3, is EAGVTQFPSHSVIEKGQTVTLRCDPISGHDNLYWYRRVMGKEIKFLLHFVKESKQDESGMPNNRFLAERTGGTYSTLKVQPAELEDSGVYFCASSQDRQGAAFFGQGTRLTVV.

The V call is TRBV30, the J call TRBJ1-3; D might be TRBD1 (5 bases). CDR3 length: 11 residues. V was pared by 8 bases and J by 6 bases, with 11 bases between. The germline gives CDR1 GTSNPN, CDR2 SVGIG (reference sequence). The CDR3 DNA is TGTGCCAGGGAGACAGAAAACACCATATATTTT. Residues: CARETENTIYF.

The chain combines TRBV7-6 with TRBJ2-3; 14 nucleotides line up with TRBD2. Germline CDR1 SGHVS, CDR2 FNYEAQ. This CDR3 has 15 amino acids. With 5 bases clipped from V and 10 bases from J, the junction kept 8 bases outside the gene matches. The CDR3 DNA reads TGTGCCAGCAGCCGGACTAGCGGGGGGCCCTCGGCGCAGTATTTT. Protein product: CASSRTSGGPSAQYF. Full variable domain (rest looked up from reference TRBV7-6 and TRBJ2-3): GAGVSQSPRYKVTKRGQDVALRCDPISGHVSLYWYRQALGQGPEFLTYFNYEAQQDKSGLPNDRFSAERPEGSISTLTIQRTEQRDSAMYRCASSRTSGGPSAQYFGPGTRLTVL.

The J gene is TRBJ2-3, the V gene TRBV3-1 (or the pseudogene TRBV3-2); 11 positions agree with TRBD2. The CDR3 consists of 15 residues. Germline trimming cut 6 bases from V and 0 bases from J; bases unmatched to any gene: 2. Germline V lookup: CDR1 LGHDT, CDR2 YNNKEL (reference sequence). The CDR3 region has the DNA TGTGCCAGCAGTCCTAGCGGGAGGAGCACAGATACGCAGTATTTT. This codes for CASSPSGRSTDTQYF.

The J gene is TRBJ2-7, the V gene TRBV11-2, with 7 positions matching TRBD1. Germline lookup yields CDR1 SGHAT and CDR2 FQNNGV. V trimming: 3 bases; J trimming: 4 bases; junction bases outside the gene matches: 6. This CDR3 has 14 residues. CDR3 loop: CASSLGQYLYEQYF. CDR3 sequence (DNA): TGTGCCAGCAGCTTGGGACAGTACTTATACGAGCAGTACTTC.

The count of this clone is one. This sequence joins TRBV10-3 and TRBJ2-3; TRBD2 agrees at 11 bases. Germline lookup yields CDR1 ENHRY and CDR2 SYGVKD. V lost 6 bases and J lost 0; bases outside the gene matches: 11. This CDR3 is built from 18 residues. CDR3 bases: TGTGCCATCAGCCCGGGACTAGCGGTGAACTCTAGCACAGATACGCAGTATTTT. Translating gives CAISPGLAVNSSTDTQYF.

The chain employs TRBV19 and TRBJ1-4, with TRBD1 matching 10 bases. The CDR3 length is 15 residues. Germline V gene data show CDR1 as LNHDA and CDR2 as SQIVND (reference sequence). J lost 6 bases, V lost 7 bases, and 8 bases had no gene match. The CDR3 coding sequence is TGTGCCAGTACCCGACCGACAGGGGGCCATGAAAAACTGTTTTTT. This gives the protein CASTRPTGGHEKLFF.

The rearrangement joins TRBV5-1 to TRBJ1-2; 11 bases map to TRBD1. Germline assignment: CDR1 SGHRS and CDR2 YFSETQ. The CDR3 is made up of 14 amino acids. Losses at the gene ends were 4 bases for V and 4 bases for J; bases not matched to a gene: 3. The CDR3 DNA is TGCGCCAGCAGCCCCGGGACAGGGGGCTATGGCTACACCTTC. This codes for CASSPGTGGYGYTF.

This sequence joins TRBV6-5 and TRBJ1-2, with D perhaps matching TRBD1 (6 bases). Germline CDR1 reads MNHEY; CDR2 reads SVGAGI. V lost 10 bases to trimming and J lost 1 base, with 19 bases between them. This CDR3 region has 15 residues. DNA of the CDR3: TGTGCCACCTTGAAACAGGGTCCCCTTAACTATGGCTACACCTTC. Translated: CATLKQGPLNYGYTF.

V gene TRBV20-1 combines with J gene TRBJ1-1; weak D call: TRBD1 (6 bases). Germline V gene lookup returns CDR1 DFQATT and CDR2 SNEGSKA (reference sequence). The CDR3 contains 11 residues. CDR3 region: CRVRGNTEAFF. CDR3 DNA sequence: TGCAGGGTCAGGGGAAACACTGAAGCTTTCTTT.